This T cell receptor (beta chain) stems from a study of brain metastases from non-small cell lung cancer. Study-level points and caveats: In 55% to 70% of brain metastases, T-cell clones were expanded compared with matched primary tumors. Brain metastases had lower T-cell infiltration than primary tumors. TCR repertoires overlapped largely between brain metastases and matched primaries.

The germline CDR1 and CDR2 sequences are LNHNV and YYDKDF (reference sequence). CDR3 size: 12 residues. Trimming cost V 3 bases and J 6 bases, with 9 bases left between them. A note on this clone: Its antigen is not identified.

Sequencing used immunoSEQ multiplex PCR; TCRdb keeps in-frame clones, though not all of them. This table holds about 1,800 clones, about 87% found once. This clonotype was sampled from a donor at least 40 years old with non-small cell lung cancer. The chain employs TRBV15 and TRBJ2-7; no definite D call. The sequenced sample consisted of tissue from a brain metastasis. The DNA for the CDR3 is TGTGCCACCAGCAGTACGGGCTCCGAGCAGTACTTC. It yields the protein CATSSTGSEQYF.